Shown below are 12 T cell receptor beta chains from a single sample sequenced in a study of T-cell reconstitution after alpha-beta-depleted transplantation in children. TCRbeta library preparation incorporated unique molecular identifiers. Using its own MiXCR run on the PCR reads, TCRdb lists one record per CDR3 protein. The sample holds hundreds of thousands of distinct CDR3 sequences, approximately 16% seen once. Source: PBMCs from the stem cell graft donor, taken from the stem cell graft. The receptors were gathered from a human donor who donated a stem cell graft to a child with acute myeloid leukemia.

This clonotype appeared a few times. This chain joins TRBV7-8 and TRBJ2-7; D is possibly TRBD1 or TRBD2 (5 bases each). There are 14 residues in the CDR3. The V gene's germline CDR1 is SGHVS and CDR2 FQNEAQ. V lost 1 base and J 3 bases, leaving 10 bases between the germline ends. In nucleotides, the CDR3 is TGTGCCAGCAGCTTAGGAAGGGACCGCTACGAGCAGTACTTC. Translated: CASSLGRDRYEQYF.

This clonotype was seen ten or more times. V usage is TRBV20-1 and J usage is TRBJ2-1, with TRBD1 as a possible D gene (5 bases). The germline CDR1 and CDR2 sequences are DFQATT and SNEGSKA (reference sequence). The germline V and J ends were trimmed by 6 bases and 10 bases, with 16 bases remaining between them. The CDR3 loop spans 12 amino acids. The CDR3 spells CSAGQNGGEQFF. CDR3 DNA: TGCAGTGCGGGGCAGAACGGCGGCGAGCAGTTCTTC.

This clonotype was detected only a few times. CDR3 sequence: CASNRAEDTEAFF. CDR3 bases: TGTGCCAGCAACAGGGCGGAGGACACTGAAGCTTTCTTT. The V gene is TRBV7-9, the J gene TRBJ1-1, with D perhaps TRBD1 (6 bases). The CDR3 sequence is 13 residues long. The germline V and J ends were trimmed by 7 bases and 3 bases, with 12 bases remaining between them. CDR1 is SEHNR, CDR2 FQNEAQ, per germline (reference sequence).

The V and J genes are TRBV24-1 and TRBJ2-1, with 10 bases identical to TRBD1. This CDR3 region has 15 residues. With V trimmed by 3 bases and J by 7 bases, 5 bases remained unmatched. The V gene's germline CDR1 is KGHDR and CDR2 SFDVKD. CDR3 bases: TGTGCCACCAGTGATCTGACAGGGGGCAAAAATGAGCAGTTCTTC. Translated, it gives CATSDLTGGKNEQFF.

This clonotype came up many times. This chain links TRBV5-1 with TRBJ1-2, with D possibly TRBD1 on 6 matching bases. V shed 0 bases and J shed 8 bases, with 17 bases lying between them. This CDR3 spans 15 amino acids. Germline loops: CDR1 SGHRS, CDR2 YFSETQ. CDR3: CASSLAGGGNHGYTF. The CDR3 DNA is TGCGCCAGCAGCTTGGCTGGGGGCGGTAATCACGGCTACACCTTC.

The chain carries TRBV10-1 and TRBJ2-3; no clear D gene. CDR3 length: 15 residues. Germline CDR1 is WNHNN and CDR2 is SYGVQD (reference sequence). Trimming removed 2 bases at V and 0 bases at J, with 9 bases between. CDR3 residues: CASSENRPSTDTQYF. In nucleotides, the CDR3 is TGCGCCAGCAGTGAGAATCGGCCCAGCACAGATACGCAGTATTTT.

This clonotype occurred a few times. The rearrangement joins TRBV7-2 to TRBJ2-3; TRBD2 matches at 14 bases. Germline lookup yields CDR1 SGHTA and CDR2 FQGNSA. There are 17 residues in the CDR3. V gave up 5 bases and J gave up 2 bases; unmatched junction bases: 6. The CDR3 here is CASSPRTSGGFTDTQYF. The CDR3 DNA is TGTGCCAGCAGCCCCCGGACTAGCGGGGGGTTCACAGATACGCAGTATTTT. The variable domain in full, completed from reference TRBV7-2 and TRBJ2-3, reads GAGVSQSPSNKVTEKGKDVELRCDPISGHTALYWYRQSLGQGLEFLIYFQGNSAPDKSGLPSDRFSAERTGGSVSTLTIQRTQQEDSAVYLCASSPRTSGGFTDTQYFGPGTRLTVL.

This clonotype was seen ten or more times. CDR3 nucleotide sequence: TGTGCCAGCAGGACCGGGACAGGGGGTAATTCACCCCTCCACTTT. Translated: CASRTGTGGNSPLHF. The chain joins TRBV6-1 to TRBJ1-6, with 11 bases identical to TRBD1. From germline, CDR1 is MNHNS and CDR2 SASEGT. CDR3 length equals 15 residues. Trimming removed 6 bases from V and 6 bases from J; junction bases left unmatched: 4.

In this sample, this clonotype turned up many times. This rearrangement joins TRBV20-1 to TRBJ2-3, with D hard to call. The CDR3 runs 14 residues. From germline, CDR1 is DFQATT and CDR2 SNEGSKA (reference sequence). V was pared by 3 bases and J by 0 bases, with 10 bases between. Here the CDR3 DNA reads TGCAGTGCTAGCGGCGTATTCAGCACAGATACGCAGTATTTT. Translated: CSASGVFSTDTQYF.

This clonotype was seen at least ten times. The chain uses TRBV6-5 and TRBJ1-2; D gene unclear. Germline CDR1 and CDR2: MNHEY and SVGAGI. The CDR3 covers 13 residues. Trimming took 5 bases from V and 6 from J, leaving 13 bases between them. CDR3 loop: CASSNGPGDGYTF. The CDR3 bases are TGTGCCAGCAGTAACGGACCCGGGGATGGCTACACCTTC.

This clonotype appeared many times. This rearrangement joins TRBV29-1 to TRBJ1-6; D might be TRBD1 (6 bases). V dropped 7 bases and J dropped 8 bases, with 15 bases sitting between them. Germline V gene sequence: CDR1 SQVTM, CDR2 ANQGSEA. CDR3 size: 13 residues. The CDR3 loop reads CSARTARDSPLHF. The CDR3 nucleotides read TGCAGCGCTAGGACAGCCCGGGATTCACCCCTCCACTTT. Supplemented by reference TRBV29-1 and TRBJ1-6, the full variable domain reads SAVISQKPSRDICQRGTSLTIQCQVDSQVTMMFWYRQQPGQSLTLIATANQGSEATYESGFVIDKFPISRPNLTFSTLTVSNMSPEDSSIYLCSARTARDSPLHFGNGTRLTVT.

V gene TRBV20-1 combines with J gene TRBJ2-1; D assignment may be TRBD1 or TRBD2 (5 bases each). Germline V gene sequence: CDR1 DFQATT, CDR2 SNEGSKA (reference sequence). The CDR3 is 11 amino acids. Trimming stripped 6 bases from V and 8 bases from J, with 11 bases between. CDR3 protein: CSATGAHEQFF. CDR3 nucleotide sequence: TGCAGTGCCACCGGGGCGCATGAGCAGTTCTTC.